The T cell receptor (beta chain) described here comes from a study of shared clonotypes between healthy human individuals. Sequencing was performed with immunoSEQ multiplex PCR; in TCRdb, only in-frame clones are kept and a portion is missing. Of 1,100,000 or so clones listed, 70% to 80% are singletons. J was trimmed by 3 bases and V by 5 bases; bases with no gene match: 12. The CDR3 is 16 residues long. In germline, CDR1 is MNHEY, CDR2 SMNVEV (reference sequence). This TCR was sampled from a man between 18 and 29 years old in good health. Some clones in this sample may be carry-over from other donors' samples. Sequencing input: memory CD4+ T cells from PBMCs. The subset denotes: CD45RA-negative fraction. The V call is TRBV27, the J call TRBJ2-5; 7 bases are shared with TRBD1. CDR3 in amino acids: CASSPLPGQPKETQYF. CDR3 nucleotides: TGTGCCAGCAGTCCCCTCCCGGGACAGCCTAAAGAGACCCAGTACTTC.